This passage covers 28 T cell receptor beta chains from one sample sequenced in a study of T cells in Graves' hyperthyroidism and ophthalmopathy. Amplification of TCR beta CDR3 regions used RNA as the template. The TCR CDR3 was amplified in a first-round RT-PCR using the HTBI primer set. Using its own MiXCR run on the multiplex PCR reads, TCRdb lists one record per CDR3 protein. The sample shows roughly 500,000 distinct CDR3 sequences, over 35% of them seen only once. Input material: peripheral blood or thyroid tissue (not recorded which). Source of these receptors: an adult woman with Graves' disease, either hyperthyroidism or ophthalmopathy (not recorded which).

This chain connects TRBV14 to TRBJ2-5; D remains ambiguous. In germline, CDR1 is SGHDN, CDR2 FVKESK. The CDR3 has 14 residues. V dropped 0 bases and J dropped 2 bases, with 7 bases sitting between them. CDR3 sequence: CASSQDLAQETQYF. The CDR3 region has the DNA TGTGCCAGCAGCCAAGATCTGGCACAAGAGACCCAGTACTTC.

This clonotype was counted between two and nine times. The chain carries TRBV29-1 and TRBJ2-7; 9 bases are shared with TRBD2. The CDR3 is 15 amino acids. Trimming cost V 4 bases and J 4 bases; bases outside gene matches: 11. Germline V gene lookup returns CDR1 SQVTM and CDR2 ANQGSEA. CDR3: CSVVREGLAPYEQYF. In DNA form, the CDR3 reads TGCAGCGTTGTTAGAGAAGGACTAGCGCCATACGAGCAGTACTTC.

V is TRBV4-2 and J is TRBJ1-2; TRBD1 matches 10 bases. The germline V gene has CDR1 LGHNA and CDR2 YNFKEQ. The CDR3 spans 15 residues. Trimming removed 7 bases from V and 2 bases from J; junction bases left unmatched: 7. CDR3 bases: TGTGCCAGCATCCAGGACAGGGGGACAAACTATGGCTACACCTTC. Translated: CASIQDRGTNYGYTF.

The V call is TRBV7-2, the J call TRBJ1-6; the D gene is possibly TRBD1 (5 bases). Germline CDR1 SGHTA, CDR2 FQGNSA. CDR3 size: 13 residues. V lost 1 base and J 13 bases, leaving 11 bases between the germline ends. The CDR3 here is CASSLVSRDPLHF. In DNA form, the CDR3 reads TGTGCCAGCAGCTTAGTCTCCCGGGACCCCCTCCACTTT.

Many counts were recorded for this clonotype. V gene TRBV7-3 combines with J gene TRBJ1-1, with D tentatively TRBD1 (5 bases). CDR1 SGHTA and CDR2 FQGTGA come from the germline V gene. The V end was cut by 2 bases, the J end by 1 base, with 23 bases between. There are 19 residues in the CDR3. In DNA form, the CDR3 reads TGTGCCAGCAGCTTATTGGGCCCTGCCGTCGGGGCACGGAACACTGAAGCTTTCTTT. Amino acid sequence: CASSLLGPAVGARNTEAFF.

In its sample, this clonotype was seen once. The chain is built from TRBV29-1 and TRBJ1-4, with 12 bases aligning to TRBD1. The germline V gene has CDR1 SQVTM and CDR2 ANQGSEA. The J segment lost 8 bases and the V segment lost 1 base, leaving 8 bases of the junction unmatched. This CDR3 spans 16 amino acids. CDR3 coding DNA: TGCAGCGTTGAAGTCGGGACAGGGGGCTCGGCAGAAAAACTGTTTTTT. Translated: CSVEVGTGGSAEKLFF.

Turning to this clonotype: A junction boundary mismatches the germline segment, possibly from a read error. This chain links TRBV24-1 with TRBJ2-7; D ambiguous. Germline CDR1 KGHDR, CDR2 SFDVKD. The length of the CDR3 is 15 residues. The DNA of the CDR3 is TGTGCCATCAGTGAGTCGACGAATCCTTCCTACGAGCAGTACTTC. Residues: CAISESTNPSYEQYF.

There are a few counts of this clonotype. CDR3 sequence (DNA): TGTGCCACCAGTGATCTTGACAGGGTATATGGCTACACCTTC. This translates into CATSDLDRVYGYTF. The chain couples TRBV24-1 to TRBJ1-2; 7 bases match TRBD1. Germline V gene sequence: CDR1 KGHDR, CDR2 SFDVKD. Germline trimming cut 3 bases from V and 5 bases from J; bases unmatched to any gene: 5. This CDR3 contains 14 residues.

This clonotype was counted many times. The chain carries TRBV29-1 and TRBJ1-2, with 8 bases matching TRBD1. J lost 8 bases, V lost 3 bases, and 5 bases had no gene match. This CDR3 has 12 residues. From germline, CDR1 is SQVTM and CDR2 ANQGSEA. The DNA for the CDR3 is TGCAGCGTTGAGCAGGGGGCAGGAGGCTACACCTTC. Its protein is CSVEQGAGGYTF.

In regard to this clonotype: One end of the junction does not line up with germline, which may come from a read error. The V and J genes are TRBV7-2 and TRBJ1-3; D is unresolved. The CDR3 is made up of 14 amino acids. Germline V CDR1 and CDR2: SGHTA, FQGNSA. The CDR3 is CASSLNPAGNTIYF. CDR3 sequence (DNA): TGTGCCAGCAGCTTAAACCCCGCTGGGAACACCATATATTTT.

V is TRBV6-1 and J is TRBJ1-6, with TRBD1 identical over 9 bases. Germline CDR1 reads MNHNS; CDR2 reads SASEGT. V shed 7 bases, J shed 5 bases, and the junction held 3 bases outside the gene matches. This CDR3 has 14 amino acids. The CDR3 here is CASTGDRDNSPLHF. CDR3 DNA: TGTGCCAGCACTGGGGACAGGGATAATTCACCCCTCCACTTT.

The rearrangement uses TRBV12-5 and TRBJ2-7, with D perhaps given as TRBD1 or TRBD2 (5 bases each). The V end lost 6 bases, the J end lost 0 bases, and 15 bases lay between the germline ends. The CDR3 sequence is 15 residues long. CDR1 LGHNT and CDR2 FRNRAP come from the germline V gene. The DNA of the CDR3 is TGTGCTAGTGGCCCTCCCGGTGGGGGCTCCTACGAGCAGTACTTC. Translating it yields CASGPPGGGSYEQYF.

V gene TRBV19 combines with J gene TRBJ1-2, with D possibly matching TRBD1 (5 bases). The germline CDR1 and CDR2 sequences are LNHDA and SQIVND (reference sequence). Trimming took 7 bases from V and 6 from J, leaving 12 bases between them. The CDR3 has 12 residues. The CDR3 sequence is CASNARANGYTF. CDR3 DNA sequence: TGTGCCAGTAATGCCAGGGCGAATGGCTACACCTTC. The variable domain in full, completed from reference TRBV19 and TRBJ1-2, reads DGGITQSPKYLFRKEGQNVTLSCEQNLNHDAMYWYRQDPGQGLRLIYYSQIVNDFQKGDIAEGYSVSREKKESFPLTVTSAQKNPTAFYLCASNARANGYTFGSGTRLTVV.

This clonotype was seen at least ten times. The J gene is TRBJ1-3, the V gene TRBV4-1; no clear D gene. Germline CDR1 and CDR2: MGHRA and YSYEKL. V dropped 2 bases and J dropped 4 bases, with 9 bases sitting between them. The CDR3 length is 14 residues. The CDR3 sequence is CASSQRTWGNTIYF. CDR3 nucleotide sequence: TGCGCCAGCAGCCAACGGACCTGGGGAAACACCATATATTTT.

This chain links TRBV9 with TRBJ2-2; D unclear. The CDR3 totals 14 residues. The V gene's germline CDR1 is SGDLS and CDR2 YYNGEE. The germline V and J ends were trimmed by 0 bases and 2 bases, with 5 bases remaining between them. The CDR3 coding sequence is TGTGCCAGCAGCGTAGAAATTAACACCGGGGAGCTGTTTTTT. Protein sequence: CASSVEINTGELFF.

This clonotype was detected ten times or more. The CDR3 nucleotides are TGTGCCAGTAGTTACCCGGGACAGGAGTATGGCTACACCTTC. The encoded protein is CASSYPGQEYGYTF. This chain connects TRBV19 to TRBJ1-2; 8 bases align to TRBD1. The J segment lost 5 bases and the V segment lost 5 bases, leaving 7 bases of the junction unmatched. CDR3 length: 14 residues. Germline V CDR1 and CDR2: LNHDA, SQIVND (reference sequence).

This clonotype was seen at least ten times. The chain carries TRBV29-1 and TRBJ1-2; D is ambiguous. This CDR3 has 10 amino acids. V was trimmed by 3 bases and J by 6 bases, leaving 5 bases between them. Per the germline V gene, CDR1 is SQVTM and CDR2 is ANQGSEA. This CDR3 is CSVEGDGYTF. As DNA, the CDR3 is TGCAGCGTTGAGGGAGATGGCTACACCTTC.

CDR3: CSALRPVNTEAFF. The CDR3 DNA follows: TGCAGCGCCCTACGCCCGGTGAACACTGAAGCTTTCTTT. The rearrangement uses TRBV29-1 and TRBJ1-1; the D is unclear. The germline V and J ends were trimmed by 7 bases and 0 bases, with 12 bases remaining between them. The CDR3 is 13 residues long. Germline V lookup: CDR1 SQVTM, CDR2 ANQGSEA.

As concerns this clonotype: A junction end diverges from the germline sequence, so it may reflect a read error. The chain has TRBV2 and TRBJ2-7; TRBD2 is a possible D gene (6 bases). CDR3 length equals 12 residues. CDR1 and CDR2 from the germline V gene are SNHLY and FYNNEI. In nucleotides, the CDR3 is TGTGCCAGCACTCGGGAGACTTTGGAGCGGTACTTC. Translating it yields CASTRETLERYF.

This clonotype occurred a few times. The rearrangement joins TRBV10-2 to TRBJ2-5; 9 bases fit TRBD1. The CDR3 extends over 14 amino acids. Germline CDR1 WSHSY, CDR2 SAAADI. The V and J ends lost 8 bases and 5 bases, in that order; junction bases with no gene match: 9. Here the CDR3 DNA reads TGCGCCAGCTGCAACCGGGACAGGGAGGAGACCCAGTACTTC. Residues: CASCNRDREETQYF.

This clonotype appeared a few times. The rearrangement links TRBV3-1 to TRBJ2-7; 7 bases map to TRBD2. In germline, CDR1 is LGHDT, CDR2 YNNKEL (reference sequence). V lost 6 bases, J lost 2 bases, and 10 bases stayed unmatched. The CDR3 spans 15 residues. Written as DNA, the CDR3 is TGTGCCAGCAGACTTAGGCCGGGAGGCCCCTACGAGCAGTACTTC. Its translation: CASRLRPGGPYEQYF.

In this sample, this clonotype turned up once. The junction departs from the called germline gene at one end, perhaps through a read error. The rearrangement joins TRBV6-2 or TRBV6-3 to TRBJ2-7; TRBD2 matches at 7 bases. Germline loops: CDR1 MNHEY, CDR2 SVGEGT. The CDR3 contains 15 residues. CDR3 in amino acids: CAISYSWGGIYEQYF. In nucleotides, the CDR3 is TGTGCCATCAGTTACTCTTGGGGGGGGATCTACGAGCAGTACTTC.

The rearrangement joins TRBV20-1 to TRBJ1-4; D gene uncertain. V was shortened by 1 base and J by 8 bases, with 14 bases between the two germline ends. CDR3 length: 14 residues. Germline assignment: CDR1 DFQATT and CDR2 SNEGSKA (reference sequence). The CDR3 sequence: CSARAVSGGEKLFF. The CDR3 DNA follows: TGCAGTGCTAGAGCCGTATCGGGAGGGGAAAAACTGTTTTTT.

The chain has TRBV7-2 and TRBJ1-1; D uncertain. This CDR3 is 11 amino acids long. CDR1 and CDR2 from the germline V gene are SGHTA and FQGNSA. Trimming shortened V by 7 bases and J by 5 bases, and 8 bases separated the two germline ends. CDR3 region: CASTGLTEAFF. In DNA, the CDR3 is TGTGCCAGCACCGGCCTGACTGAAGCTTTCTTT.

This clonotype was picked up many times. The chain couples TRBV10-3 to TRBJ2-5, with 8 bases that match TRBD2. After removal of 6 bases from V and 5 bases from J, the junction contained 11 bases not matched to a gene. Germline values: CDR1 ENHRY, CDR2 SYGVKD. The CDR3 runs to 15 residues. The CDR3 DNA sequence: TGTGCCATCAGCGGTCCGGCGGGAGGAGAGGAGACCCAGTACTTC. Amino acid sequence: CAISGPAGGEETQYF.

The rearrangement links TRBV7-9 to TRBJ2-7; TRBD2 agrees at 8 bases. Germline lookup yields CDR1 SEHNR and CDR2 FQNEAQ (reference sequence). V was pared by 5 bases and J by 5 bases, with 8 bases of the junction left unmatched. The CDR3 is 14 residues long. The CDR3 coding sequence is TGTGCCAGCAGCCGGCGGGAGGCTAGCGACGAGCAGTACTTC. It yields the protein CASSRREASDEQYF.

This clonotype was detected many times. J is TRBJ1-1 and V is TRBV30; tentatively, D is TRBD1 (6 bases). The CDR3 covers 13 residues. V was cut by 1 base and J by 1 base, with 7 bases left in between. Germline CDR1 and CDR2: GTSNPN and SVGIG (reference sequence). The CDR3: CAWSGTANTEAFF. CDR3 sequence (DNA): TGTGCCTGGAGTGGGACAGCGAACACTGAAGCTTTCTTT.

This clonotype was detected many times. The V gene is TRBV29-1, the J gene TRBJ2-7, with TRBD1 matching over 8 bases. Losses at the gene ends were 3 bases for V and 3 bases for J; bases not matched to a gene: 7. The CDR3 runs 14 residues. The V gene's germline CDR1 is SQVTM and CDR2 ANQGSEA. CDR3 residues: CSVDLTGAGYEQYF. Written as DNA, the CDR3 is TGCAGCGTTGATTTGACAGGGGCTGGCTACGAGCAGTACTTC.